This TCR beta chain was obtained from a study of identical twins (dated by TCRdb to 2016 to 2018). For the study in its entirety: The study deep-sequenced TCR alpha and beta repertoires from monozygotic twins, unrelated adults of various ages and cord blood to test whether fetal clonotypes persist. To rule out contamination, the twin experiments were replicated at different times with different library preparation protocols.

Library preparation was by 5' RACE. Instrument on record: Illumina HiSeq 2000. Template switching introduced a universal primer binding site; the final cDNA contained a unique molecular identifier, enabling accurate counting of TCR cDNA molecules. Specific primers in the conserved constant-segment region were used to synthesize first-strand cDNA for the TCR alpha and beta chains. To control for contamination, each cDNA library was double barcoded with a SMART-Mk sample barcode plus Illumina barcodes. TruSeq adapter sequences, together with Illumina sample barcodes, were added in two successive PCR steps. Sequencing of the TCR alpha and beta cDNA libraries was done on the Illumina HiSeq platform using custom primers. In the paper's pipeline: Unique molecular identifiers were extracted from raw reads with MiGEC, and CDR3 positions were determined with MiXCR. Recombination models were inferred per individual with the repgenHMM and IGoR tools using an EM algorithm. Shared clonotypes were analyzed with the tcR package in R, and sharing was normalized by the product of cloneset sizes. To study raw recombination free of thymic and clonal selection effects, out-of-frame nonproductive sequences were analyzed. In TCRdb, the public reads were trimmed at Q25 with fastp and aligned with MiXCR, with productive beta chains retained. Identical CDR3 proteins give one entry, which carries the most common genes and DNA. The V and J calls were determined by TCRdb, not by the authors. For this sample the table gives about 890,000 distinct CDR3 sequences, of which 9% to 15% were detected only once. The ten top clones hold around 1.5% of the sample.

For this clonotype: Its specific antigen is unknown. Base-call qualities are not available, and no considerably larger clone is one nucleotide away.

Every donor in the study was a healthy Caucasian. Three pairs of female monozygotic twins, all aged 18 to 29 years, made up the twin cohort. Peripheral blood mononuclear cells were the source from which RNA for the TCR libraries was isolated. Trimming takes 4 bases from V and 1 base from J, and the germline ends sit 11 bases apart. Including the terminal cysteine and phenylalanine, the CDR3 comprises 14 residues. Solely the CDR3 DNA is kept, with 42 bases framed from the first base. The germline V gene encodes CDR1 LNHNV and CDR2 YYDKDF (reference sequence). The study at large found these results: Because the same donors could not be followed over many years, the conclusions relied on cross-sectional statistical analysis. A weaker excess of twin sharing was found in beta out-of-frame sequences because the signal-to-noise ratio was lowered by fewer shared sequences. Zero-insertion analyses could be partly confounded by invariant T cells such as MAIT and iNKT, though diverse VJ usage argued against such confounding for most clonotypes. Abundant cord blood beta clonotypes carried fewer insertions; young adult naive repertoires showed a weaker similar trend, while memory repertoires showed none. Out-of-frame TCR alpha sequences shared between twins showed an excess of low generation-probability sequences compared with coincidental sharing between unrelated individuals. Recombination models systematically underestimated out-of-frame TCR alpha sharing in monozygotic twins but agreed with sharing between unrelated individuals.

These data were also reused for a study on yellow fever vaccine responses in identical twins. As the second publication notes: According to the authors, the vaccine-induced T cell response in identical twins seemed to be partly convergent and partly specific to each individual. In the study, vaccine-responding T cell clones were precisely tracked in identical twins.

The chain is assembled from TRBV15 and TRBJ2-7; no confident D gene assignment can be made. The source material was PBMCs. The receptor comes from a woman between 18 and 30 years old in good health. The CDR3 here reads CATSKEAGSYEQYF. The DNA sequence reads TGTGCCACCAGCAAAGAAGCTGGATCCTACGAGCAGTACTTC. The CDR3, completed at both ends by the reference TRBV15 and TRBJ2-7 genes, gives the full variable domain DAMVIQNPRYQVTQFGKPVTLSCSQTLNHNVMYWYQQKSSQAPKLLFHYYDKDFNNEADTPDNFQSRRPNTSFCFLDIRSPGLGDTAMYLCATSKEAGSYEQYFGPGTRLTVT.